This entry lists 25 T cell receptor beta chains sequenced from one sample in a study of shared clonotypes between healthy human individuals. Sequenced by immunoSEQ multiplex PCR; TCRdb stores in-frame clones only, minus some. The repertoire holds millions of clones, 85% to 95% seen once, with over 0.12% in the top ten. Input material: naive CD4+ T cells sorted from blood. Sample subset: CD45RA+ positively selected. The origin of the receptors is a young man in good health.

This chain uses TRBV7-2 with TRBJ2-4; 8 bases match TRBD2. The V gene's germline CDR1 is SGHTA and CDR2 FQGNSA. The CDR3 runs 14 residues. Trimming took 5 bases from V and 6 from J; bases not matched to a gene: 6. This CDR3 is CASSPGLAINIQYF. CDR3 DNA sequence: TGTGCCAGCAGCCCCGGACTAGCTATAAACATTCAGTACTTC.

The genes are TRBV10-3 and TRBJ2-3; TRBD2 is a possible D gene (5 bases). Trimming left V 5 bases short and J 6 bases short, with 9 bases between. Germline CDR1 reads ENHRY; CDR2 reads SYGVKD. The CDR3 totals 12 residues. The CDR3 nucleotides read TGTGCCATCAGTCTGACGGGGGATACGCAGTATTTT. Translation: CAISLTGDTQYF.

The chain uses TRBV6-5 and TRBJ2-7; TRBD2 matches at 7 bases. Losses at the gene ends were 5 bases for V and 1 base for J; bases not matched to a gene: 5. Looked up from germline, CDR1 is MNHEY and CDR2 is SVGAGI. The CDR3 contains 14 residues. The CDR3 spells CASSRLAASYEQYF. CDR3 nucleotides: TGTGCCAGCAGTAGACTAGCCGCATCCTACGAGCAGTACTTC.

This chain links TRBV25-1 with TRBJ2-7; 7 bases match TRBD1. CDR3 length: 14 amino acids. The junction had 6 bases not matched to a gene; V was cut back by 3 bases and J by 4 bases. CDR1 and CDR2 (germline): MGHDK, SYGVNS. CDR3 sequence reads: CASSDVGTVYEQYF. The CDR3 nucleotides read TGTGCCAGCAGTGATGTCGGGACAGTTTACGAGCAGTACTTC.

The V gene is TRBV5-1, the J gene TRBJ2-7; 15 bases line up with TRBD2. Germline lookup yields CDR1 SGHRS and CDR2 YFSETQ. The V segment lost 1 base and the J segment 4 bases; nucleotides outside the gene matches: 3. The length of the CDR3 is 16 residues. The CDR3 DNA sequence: TGCGCCAGCAGCTTGTCTGGGACTAGCGGGAGGTACGAGCAGTACTTC. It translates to CASSLSGTSGRYEQYF.

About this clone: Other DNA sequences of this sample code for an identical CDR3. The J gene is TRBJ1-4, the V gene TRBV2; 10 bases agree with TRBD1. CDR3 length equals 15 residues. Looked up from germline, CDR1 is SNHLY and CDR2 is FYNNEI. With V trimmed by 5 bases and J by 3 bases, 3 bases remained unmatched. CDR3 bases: TGTGCCAGCAGTCCAGACAGGGGGCCTAATGAAAAACTGTTTTTT. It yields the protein CASSPDRGPNEKLFF. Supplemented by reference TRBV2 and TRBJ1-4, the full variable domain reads EPEVTQTPSHQVTQMGQEVILRCVPISNHLYFYWYRQILGQKVEFLVSFYNNEISEKSEIFDDQFSVERPDGSNFTLKIRSTKLEDSAMYFCASSPDRGPNEKLFFGSGTQLSVL.

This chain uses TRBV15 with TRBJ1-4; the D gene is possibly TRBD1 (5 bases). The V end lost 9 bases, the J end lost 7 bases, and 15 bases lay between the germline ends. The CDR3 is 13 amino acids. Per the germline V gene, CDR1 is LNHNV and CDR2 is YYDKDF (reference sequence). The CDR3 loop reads CATGATRLEKLFF. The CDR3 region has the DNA TGTGCCACAGGGGCTACGCGGCTTGAAAAACTGTTTTTT.

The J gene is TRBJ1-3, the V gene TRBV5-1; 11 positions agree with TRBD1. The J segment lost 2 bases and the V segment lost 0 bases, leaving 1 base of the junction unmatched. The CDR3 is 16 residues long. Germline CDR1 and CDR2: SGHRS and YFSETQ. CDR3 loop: CASSLADRGPGNTIYF. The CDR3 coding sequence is TGCGCCAGCAGCTTGGCGGACAGGGGGCCTGGAAACACCATATATTTT. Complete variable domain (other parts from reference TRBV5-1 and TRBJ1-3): KAGVTQTPRYLIKTRGQQVTLSCSPISGHRSVSWYQQTPGQGLQFLFEYFSETQRNKGNFPGRFSGRQFSNSRSEMNVSTLELGDSALYLCASSLADRGPGNTIYFGEGSWLTVV.

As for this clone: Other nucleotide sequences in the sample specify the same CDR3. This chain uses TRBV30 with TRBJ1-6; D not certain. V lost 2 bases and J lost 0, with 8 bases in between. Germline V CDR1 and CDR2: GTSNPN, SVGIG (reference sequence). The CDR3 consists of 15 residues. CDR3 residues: CAWSSRSSYNSPLHF. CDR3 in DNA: TGTGCCTGGAGTTCTAGGAGCTCCTATAATTCACCCCTCCACTTT. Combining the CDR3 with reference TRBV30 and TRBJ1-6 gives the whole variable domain SQTIHQWPATLVQPVGSPLSLECTVEGTSNPNLYWYRQAAGRGLQLLFYSVGIGQISSEVPQNLSASRPQDRQFILSSKKLLLSDSGFYLCAWSSRSSYNSPLHFGNGTRLTVT.

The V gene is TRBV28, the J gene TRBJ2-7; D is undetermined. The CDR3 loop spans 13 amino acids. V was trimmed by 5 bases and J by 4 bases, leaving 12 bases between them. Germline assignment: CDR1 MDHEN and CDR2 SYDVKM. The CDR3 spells CASSPQDGYEQYF. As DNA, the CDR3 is TGTGCCAGCAGTCCCCAAGACGGTTACGAGCAGTACTTC.

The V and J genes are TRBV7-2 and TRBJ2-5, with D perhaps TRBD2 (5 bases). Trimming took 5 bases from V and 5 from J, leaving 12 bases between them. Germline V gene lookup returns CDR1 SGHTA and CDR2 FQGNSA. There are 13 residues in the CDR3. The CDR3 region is CASSAMRGETQYF. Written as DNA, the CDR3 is TGTGCCAGCAGCGCGATGCGCGGGGAGACCCAGTACTTC.

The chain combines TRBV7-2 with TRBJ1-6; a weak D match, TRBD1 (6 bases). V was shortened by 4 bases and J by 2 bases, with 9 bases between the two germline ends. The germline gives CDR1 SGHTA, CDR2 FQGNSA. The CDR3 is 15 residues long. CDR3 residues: CASSSRTAYNSPLHF. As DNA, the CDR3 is TGTGCCAGCAGCTCCCGGACAGCCTATAATTCACCCCTCCACTTT.

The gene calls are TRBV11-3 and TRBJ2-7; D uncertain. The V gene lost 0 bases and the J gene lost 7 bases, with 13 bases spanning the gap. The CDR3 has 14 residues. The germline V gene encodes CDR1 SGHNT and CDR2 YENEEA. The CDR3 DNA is TGTGCCAGCAGCTTAGATGGCAATCCCCAGGAGCAGTACTTC. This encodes CASSLDGNPQEQYF. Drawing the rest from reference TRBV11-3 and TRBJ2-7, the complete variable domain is EAGVVQSPRYKIIEKKQPVAFWCNPISGHNTLYWYLQNLGQGPELLIRYENEEAVDDSQLPKDRFSAERLKGVDSTLKIQPAELGDSAVYLCASSLDGNPQEQYFGPGTRLTVT.

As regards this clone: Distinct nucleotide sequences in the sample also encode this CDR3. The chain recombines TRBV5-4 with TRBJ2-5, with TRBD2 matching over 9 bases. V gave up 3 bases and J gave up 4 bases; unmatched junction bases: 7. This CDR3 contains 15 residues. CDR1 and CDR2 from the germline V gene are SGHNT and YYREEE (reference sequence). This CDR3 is CASSSSGGRGETQYF. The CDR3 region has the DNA TGTGCCAGCAGCTCCTCGGGCGGGAGGGGAGAGACCCAGTACTTC.

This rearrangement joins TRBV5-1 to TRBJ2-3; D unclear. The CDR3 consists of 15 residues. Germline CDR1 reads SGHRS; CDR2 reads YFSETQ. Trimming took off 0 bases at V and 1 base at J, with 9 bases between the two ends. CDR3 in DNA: TGCGCCAGCAGCTTGGAGACACCCGGCACAGATACGCAGTATTTT. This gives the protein CASSLETPGTDTQYF.

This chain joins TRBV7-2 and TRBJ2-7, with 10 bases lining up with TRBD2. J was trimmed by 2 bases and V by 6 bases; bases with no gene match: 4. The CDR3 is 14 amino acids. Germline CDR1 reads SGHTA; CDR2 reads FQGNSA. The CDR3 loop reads CASRLAGLPYEQYF. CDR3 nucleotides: TGTGCCAGCAGACTAGCGGGACTACCCTACGAGCAGTACTTC.

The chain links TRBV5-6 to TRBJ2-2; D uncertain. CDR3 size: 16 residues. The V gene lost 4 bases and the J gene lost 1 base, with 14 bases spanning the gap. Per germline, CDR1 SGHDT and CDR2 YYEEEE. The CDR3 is CASSHRRPLNTGELFF. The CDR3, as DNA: TGTGCCAGCAGCCACCGGCGGCCCTTGAACACCGGGGAGCTGTTTTTT.

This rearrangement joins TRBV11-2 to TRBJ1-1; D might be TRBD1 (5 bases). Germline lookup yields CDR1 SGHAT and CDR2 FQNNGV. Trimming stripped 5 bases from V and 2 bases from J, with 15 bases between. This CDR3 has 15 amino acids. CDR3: CASSLMSGPNTEAFF. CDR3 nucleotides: TGTGCCAGCAGCCTCATGTCGGGGCCTAACACTGAAGCTTTCTTT. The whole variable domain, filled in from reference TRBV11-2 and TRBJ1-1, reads EAGVAQSPRYKIIEKRQSVAFWCNPISGHATLYWYQQILGQGPKLLIQFQNNGVVDDSQLPKDRFSAERLKGVDSTLKIQPAKLEDSAVYLCASSLMSGPNTEAFFGQGTRLTVV.

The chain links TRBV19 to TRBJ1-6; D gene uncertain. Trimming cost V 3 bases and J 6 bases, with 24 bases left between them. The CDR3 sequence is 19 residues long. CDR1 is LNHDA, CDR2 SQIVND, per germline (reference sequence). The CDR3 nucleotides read TGTGCCAGTAGTATTTTTCCTATCCGTGAGGGATCGGGTAATTCACCCCTCCACTTT. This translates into CASSIFPIREGSGNSPLHF. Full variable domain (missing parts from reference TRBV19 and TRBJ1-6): DGGITQSPKYLFRKEGQNVTLSCEQNLNHDAMYWYRQDPGQGLRLIYYSQIVNDFQKGDIAEGYSVSREKKESFPLTVTSAQKNPTAFYLCASSIFPIREGSGNSPLHFGNGTRLTVT.

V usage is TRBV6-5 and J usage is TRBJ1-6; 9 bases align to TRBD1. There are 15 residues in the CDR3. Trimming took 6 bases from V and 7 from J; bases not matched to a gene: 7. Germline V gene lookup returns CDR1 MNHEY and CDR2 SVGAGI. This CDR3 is CASSFGQGTNSPLHF. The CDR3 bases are TGTGCCAGCAGCTTCGGACAGGGGACCAATTCACCCCTCCACTTT.

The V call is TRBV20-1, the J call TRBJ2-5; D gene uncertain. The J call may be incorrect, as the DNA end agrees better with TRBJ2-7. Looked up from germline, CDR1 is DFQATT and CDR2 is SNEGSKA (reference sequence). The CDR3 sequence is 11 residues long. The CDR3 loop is CSARAWAEQYF. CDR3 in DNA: TGCAGTGCTAGAGCCTGGGCCGAGCAGTACTTC.

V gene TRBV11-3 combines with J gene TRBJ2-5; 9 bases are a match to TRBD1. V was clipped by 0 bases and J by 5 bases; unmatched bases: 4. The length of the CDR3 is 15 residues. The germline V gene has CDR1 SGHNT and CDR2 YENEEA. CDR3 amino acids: CASSLEGTGRETQYF. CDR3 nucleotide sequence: TGTGCCAGCAGCTTAGAGGGGACAGGGAGGGAGACCCAGTACTTC.

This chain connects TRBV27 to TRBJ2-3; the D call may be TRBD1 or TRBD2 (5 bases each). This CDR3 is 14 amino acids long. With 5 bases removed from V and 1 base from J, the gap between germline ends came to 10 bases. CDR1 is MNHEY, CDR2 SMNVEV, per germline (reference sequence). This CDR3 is CASSRDGGTDTQYF. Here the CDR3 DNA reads TGTGCCAGCAGTCGGGACGGCGGCACAGATACGCAGTATTTT.

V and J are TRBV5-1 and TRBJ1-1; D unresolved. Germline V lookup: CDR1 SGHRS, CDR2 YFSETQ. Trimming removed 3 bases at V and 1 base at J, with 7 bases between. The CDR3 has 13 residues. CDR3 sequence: CASSSEGNTEAFF. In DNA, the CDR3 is TGCGCCAGCAGCTCGGAAGGGAACACTGAAGCTTTCTTT.

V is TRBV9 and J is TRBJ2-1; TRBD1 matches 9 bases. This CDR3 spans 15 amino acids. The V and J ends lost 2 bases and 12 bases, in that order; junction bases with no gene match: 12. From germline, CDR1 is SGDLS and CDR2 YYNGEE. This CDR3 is CASSVAGTGRMVQFF. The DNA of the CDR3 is TGTGCCAGCAGCGTCGCCGGGACAGGGCGAATGGTGCAGTTCTTC.